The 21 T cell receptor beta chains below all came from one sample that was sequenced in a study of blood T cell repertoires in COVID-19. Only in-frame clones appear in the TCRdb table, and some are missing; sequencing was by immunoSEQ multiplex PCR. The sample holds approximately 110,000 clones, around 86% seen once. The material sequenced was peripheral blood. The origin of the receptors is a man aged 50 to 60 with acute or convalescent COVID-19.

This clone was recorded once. CDR3 residues: CASSYPYVSGGEQFF. CDR3 coding DNA: TGTGCCAGCAGTTACCCTTATGTAAGCGGTGGTGAGCAGTTCTTC. This chain connects TRBV6-2 or TRBV6-3 to TRBJ2-1; tentatively, D is TRBD2 (5 bases). Per the germline V gene, CDR1 is MNHEY and CDR2 is SVGEGT. The V and J ends lost 2 bases and 9 bases respectively, with 17 bases between them. The CDR3 is 15 amino acids.

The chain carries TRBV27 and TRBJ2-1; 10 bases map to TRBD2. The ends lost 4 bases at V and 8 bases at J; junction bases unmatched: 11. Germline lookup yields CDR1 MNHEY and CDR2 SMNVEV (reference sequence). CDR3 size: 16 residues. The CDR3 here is CASSSAGASGSYEQFF. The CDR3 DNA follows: TGTGCCAGCAGTTCAGCGGGGGCTAGCGGGAGTTATGAGCAGTTCTTC.

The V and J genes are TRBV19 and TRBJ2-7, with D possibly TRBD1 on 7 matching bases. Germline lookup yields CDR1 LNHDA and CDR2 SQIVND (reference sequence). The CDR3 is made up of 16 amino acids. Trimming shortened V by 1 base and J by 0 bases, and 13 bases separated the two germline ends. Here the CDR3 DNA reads TGTGCCAGTAGTATAGTCTCAGGGGGGAGCTCCTACGAGCAGTACTTC. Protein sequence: CASSIVSGGSSYEQYF.

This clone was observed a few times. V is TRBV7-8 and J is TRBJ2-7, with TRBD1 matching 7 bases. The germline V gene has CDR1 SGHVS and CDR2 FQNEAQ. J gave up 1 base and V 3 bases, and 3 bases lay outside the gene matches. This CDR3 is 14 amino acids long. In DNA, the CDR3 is TGTGCCAGCAGCTTCCGACAGGGTTCCTACGAGCAGTACTTC. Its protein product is CASSFRQGSYEQYF.

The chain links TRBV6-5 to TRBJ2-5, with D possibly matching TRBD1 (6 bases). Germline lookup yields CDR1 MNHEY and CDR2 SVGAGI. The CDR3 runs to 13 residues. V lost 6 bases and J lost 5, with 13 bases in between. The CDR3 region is CASRRQVGETQYF. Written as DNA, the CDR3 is TGTGCCAGCAGGAGACAGGTTGGGGAGACCCAGTACTTC.

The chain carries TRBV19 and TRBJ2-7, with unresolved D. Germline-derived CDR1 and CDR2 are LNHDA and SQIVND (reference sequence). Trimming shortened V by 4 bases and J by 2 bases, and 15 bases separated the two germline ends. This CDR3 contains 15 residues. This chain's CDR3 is CASSTIYGATYEQYF. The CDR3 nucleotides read TGTGCCAGTAGTACGATTTACGGAGCTACCTACGAGCAGTACTTC. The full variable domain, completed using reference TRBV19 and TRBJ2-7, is DGGITQSPKYLFRKEGQNVTLSCEQNLNHDAMYWYRQDPGQGLRLIYYSQIVNDFQKGDIAEGYSVSREKKESFPLTVTSAQKNPTAFYLCASSTIYGATYEQYFGPGTRLTVT.

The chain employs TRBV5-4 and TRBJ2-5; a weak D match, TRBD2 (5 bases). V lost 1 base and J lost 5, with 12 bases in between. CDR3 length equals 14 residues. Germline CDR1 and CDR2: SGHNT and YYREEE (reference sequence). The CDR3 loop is CASSLPGLPETQYF. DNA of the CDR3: TGTGCCAGCAGCTTGCCGGGGTTGCCGGAGACCCAGTACTTC.

CDR3 residues: CASSQRSGRTDTQYF. In DNA, the CDR3 is TGTGCCAGCAGCCAAAGGAGCGGGAGGACAGATACGCAGTATTTT. The chain employs TRBV3-1 (or the pseudogene TRBV3-2) and TRBJ2-3; TRBD2 agrees at 9 bases. The CDR3 length is 15 residues. The germline CDR1 and CDR2 sequences are LGHDT and YNNKEL (reference sequence). The V segment lost 2 bases and the J segment 3 bases; nucleotides outside the gene matches: 3.

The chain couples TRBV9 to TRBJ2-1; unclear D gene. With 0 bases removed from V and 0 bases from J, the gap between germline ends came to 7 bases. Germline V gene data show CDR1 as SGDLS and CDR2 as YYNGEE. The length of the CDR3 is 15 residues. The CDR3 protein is CASSVEEISYNEQFF. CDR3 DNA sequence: TGTGCCAGCAGCGTAGAGGAGATCTCCTACAATGAGCAGTTCTTC. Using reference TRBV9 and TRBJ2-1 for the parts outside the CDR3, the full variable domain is DSGVTQTPKHLITATGQRVTLRCSPRSGDLSVYWYQQSLDQGLQFLIQYYNGEERAKGNILERFSAQQFPDLHSELNLSSLELGDSALYFCASSVEEISYNEQFFGPGTRLTVL.

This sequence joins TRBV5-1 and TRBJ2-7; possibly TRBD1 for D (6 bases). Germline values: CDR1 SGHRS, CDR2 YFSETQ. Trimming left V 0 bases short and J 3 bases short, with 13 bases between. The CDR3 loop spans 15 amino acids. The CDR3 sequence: CASSLVAGENYEQYF. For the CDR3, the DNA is TGCGCCAGCAGCTTGGTAGCAGGGGAAAACTACGAGCAGTACTTC. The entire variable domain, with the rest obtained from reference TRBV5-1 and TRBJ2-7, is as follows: KAGVTQTPRYLIKTRGQQVTLSCSPISGHRSVSWYQQTPGQGLQFLFEYFSETQRNKGNFPGRFSGRQFSNSRSEMNVSTLELGDSALYLCASSLVAGENYEQYFGPGTRLTVT.

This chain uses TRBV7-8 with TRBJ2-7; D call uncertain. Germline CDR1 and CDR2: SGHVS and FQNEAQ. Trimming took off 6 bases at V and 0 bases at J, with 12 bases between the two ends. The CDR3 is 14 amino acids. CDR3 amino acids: CASRNVLSSYEQYF. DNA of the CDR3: TGTGCCAGCAGAAACGTGCTATCCTCCTACGAGCAGTACTTC. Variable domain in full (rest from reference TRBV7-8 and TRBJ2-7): GAGVSQSPRYKVAKRGQDVALRCDPISGHVSLFWYQQALGQGPEFLTYFQNEAQLDKSGLPSDRFFAERPEGSVSTLKIQRTQQEDSAVYLCASRNVLSSYEQYFGPGTRLTVT.

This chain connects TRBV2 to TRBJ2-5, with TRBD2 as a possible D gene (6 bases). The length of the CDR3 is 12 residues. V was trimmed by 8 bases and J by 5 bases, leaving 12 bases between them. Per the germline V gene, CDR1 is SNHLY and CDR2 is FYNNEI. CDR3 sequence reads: CASGVAAETQYF. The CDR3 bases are TGTGCCAGCGGAGTAGCGGCGGAGACCCAGTACTTC.

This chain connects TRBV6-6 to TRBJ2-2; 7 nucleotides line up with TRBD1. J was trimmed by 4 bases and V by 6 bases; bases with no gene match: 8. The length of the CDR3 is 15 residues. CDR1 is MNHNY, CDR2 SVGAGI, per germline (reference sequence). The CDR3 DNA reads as TGTGCCAGCAGAGACAGGGTTCTGGGCACCGGGGAGCTGTTTTTT. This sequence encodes CASRDRVLGTGELFF.

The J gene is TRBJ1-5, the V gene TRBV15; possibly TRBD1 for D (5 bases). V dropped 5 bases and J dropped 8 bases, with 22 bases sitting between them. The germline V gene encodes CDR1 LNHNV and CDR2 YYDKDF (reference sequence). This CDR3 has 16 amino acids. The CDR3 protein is CATSDTRETVLKPQHF. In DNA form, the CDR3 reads TGTGCCACCAGCGATACCAGGGAAACGGTACTGAAGCCCCAGCATTTT.

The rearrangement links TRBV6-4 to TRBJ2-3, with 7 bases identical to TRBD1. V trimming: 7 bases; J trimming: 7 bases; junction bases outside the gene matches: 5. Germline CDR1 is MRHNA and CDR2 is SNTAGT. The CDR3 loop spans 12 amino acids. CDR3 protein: CASIWDRHTQYF. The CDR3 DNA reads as TGTGCCAGCATCTGGGACAGACATACGCAGTATTTT.

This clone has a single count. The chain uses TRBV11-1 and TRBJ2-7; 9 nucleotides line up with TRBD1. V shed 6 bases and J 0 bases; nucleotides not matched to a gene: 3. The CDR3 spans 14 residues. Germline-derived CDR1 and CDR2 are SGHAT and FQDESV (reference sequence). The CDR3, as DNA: TGTGCCAGCAGACCGGGACAGGGCTCCTACGAGCAGTACTTC. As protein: CASRPGQGSYEQYF.

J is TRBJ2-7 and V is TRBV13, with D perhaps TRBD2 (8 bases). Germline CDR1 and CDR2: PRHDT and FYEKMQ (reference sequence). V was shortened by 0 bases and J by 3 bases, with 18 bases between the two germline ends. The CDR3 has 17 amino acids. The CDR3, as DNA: TGTGCCAGCAGCTTAGGTCGGGAGGGGGCATCTTTCTACGAGCAGTACTTC. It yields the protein CASSLGREGASFYEQYF.

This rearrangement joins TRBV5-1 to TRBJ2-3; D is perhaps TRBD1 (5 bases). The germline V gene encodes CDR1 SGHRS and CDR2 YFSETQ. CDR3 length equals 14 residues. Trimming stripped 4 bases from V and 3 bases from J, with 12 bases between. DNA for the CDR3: TGCGCCAGCAGCATTTCCAGGGCAACAGATACGCAGTATTTT. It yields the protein CASSISRATDTQYF. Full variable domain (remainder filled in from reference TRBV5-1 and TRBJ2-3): KAGVTQTPRYLIKTRGQQVTLSCSPISGHRSVSWYQQTPGQGLQFLFEYFSETQRNKGNFPGRFSGRQFSNSRSEMNVSTLELGDSALYLCASSISRATDTQYFGPGTRLTVL.

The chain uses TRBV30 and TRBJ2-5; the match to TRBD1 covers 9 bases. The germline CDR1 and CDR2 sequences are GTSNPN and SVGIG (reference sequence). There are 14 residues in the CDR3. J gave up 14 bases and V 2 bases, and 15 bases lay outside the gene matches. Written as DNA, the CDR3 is TGTGCCTGGAGTCTCCGGGACAGGGAAATGTCCCCTTACTTC. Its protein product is CAWSLRDREMSPYF.

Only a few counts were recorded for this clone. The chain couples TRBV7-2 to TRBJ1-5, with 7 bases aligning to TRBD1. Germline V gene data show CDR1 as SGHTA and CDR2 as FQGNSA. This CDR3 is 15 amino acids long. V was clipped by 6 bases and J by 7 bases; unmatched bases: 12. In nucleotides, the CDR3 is TGTGCCAGCAGTTACCGGGACAGTTCGTTCCAGCCCCAGCATTTT. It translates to CASSYRDSSFQPQHF. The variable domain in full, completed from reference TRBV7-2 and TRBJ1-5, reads GAGVSQSPSNKVTEKGKDVELRCDPISGHTALYWYRQSLGQGLEFLIYFQGNSAPDKSGLPSDRFSAERTGGSVSTLTIQRTQQEDSAVYLCASSYRDSSFQPQHFGDGTRLSIL.

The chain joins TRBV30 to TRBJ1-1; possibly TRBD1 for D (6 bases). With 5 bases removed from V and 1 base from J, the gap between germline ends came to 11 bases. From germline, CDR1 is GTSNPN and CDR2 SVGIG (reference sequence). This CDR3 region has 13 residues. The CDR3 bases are TGTGCCTGGGAACAGGGAACGAACACTGAAGCTTTCTTT. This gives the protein CAWEQGTNTEAFF.